The clone carrying this T cell receptor beta chain was seen only once. Its matching antigen is unknown. The data stem from a study of shared clonotypes between healthy human individuals. Study at large: CD4 naive and memory got three plates each, CD8 naive two, CD8 memory one. Study-level findings and limits: Shared across a few donors were approximately 5% of the naive CD4 clonotypes.

V gave up 0 bases and J gave up 6 bases, with 13 bases separating them. CDR3 size: 15 residues. Per the germline V gene, CDR1 is MNHEY and CDR2 is SVGAGI. This table comes from immunoSEQ multiplex PCR, and its TCRdb copy is limited to in-frame clones, with some not included. The data show 980,000 or so clones, over 75% seen once. This TCR derives from a young man in good health. The chain couples TRBV6-5 to TRBJ2-3, with no clear D. The sequenced sample was memory CD4+ T cells sorted from blood. Subset in this sample: CD45RA-negative fraction. The chain's CDR3 is CASSYSSGSFDTQYF. CDR3 in DNA: TGTGCCAGCAGTTACTCGAGTGGCAGTTTCGATACGCAGTATTTT.